These 9 T cell receptor beta chains share one sample of origin, sequenced in a study of vaccination and CD4 T cells after COVID-19. These receptors have no identified antigens. The treatment here: roughly ten-day PBMC culture with coronavirus spike peptide pools or control peptides (ViraFEST assay). Cultured CD4+ T-cell DNA underwent Oncomine TCR Beta short-read sequencing. TCRdb reanalysed the PCR reads using MiXCR and keeps one entry per CDR3 protein. The sample shows about 19,000 distinct CDR3 sequences, more than 55% of them seen only once. The sample taken for sequencing was CD4+ T cells from blood, cultured in vitro. The receptors originated from a human donor who had recovered from COVID-19.

V gene TRBV18 combines with J gene TRBJ2-3; TRBD2 matches 10 bases. In germline, CDR1 is KGHSH, CDR2 LQKENI. The CDR3 is 16 residues long. With 4 bases clipped from V and 1 base from J, the junction kept 5 bases outside the gene matches. CDR3 in amino acids: CASSLGLAGGTDTQYF. In nucleotides, the CDR3 is TGTGCCAGCTCACTAGGCCTAGCGGGAGGCACAGATACGCAGTATTTT.

This clonotype was picked up a small number of times. This rearrangement joins TRBV6-1 to TRBJ2-1; the D is unclear. Germline values: CDR1 MNHNS, CDR2 SASEGT. Trimming stripped 6 bases from V and 1 base from J, with 13 bases between. This CDR3 is 15 amino acids long. CDR3 nucleotides: TGTGCCAGCAGCCCACTCGGCGTTTCCTACAATGAGCAGTTCTTC. Its translation is CASSPLGVSYNEQFF.

This clonotype has just a few counts. The chain recombines TRBV6-1 with TRBJ2-1, with 10 bases fitting TRBD2. The germline CDR1 and CDR2 sequences are MNHNS and SASEGT. Trimming removed 6 bases from V and 6 bases from J; junction bases left unmatched: 11. The CDR3 is 16 residues long. CDR3 DNA: TGTGCCAGCAGGAACCTAGCGGGAGTGTTCGCCAATGAGCAGTTCTTC. This encodes CASRNLAGVFANEQFF.

The rearrangement links TRBV4-3 to TRBJ1-6; TRBD1 is a possible D gene (6 bases). The CDR3 length is 17 residues. The V gene's germline CDR1 is LGHNA and CDR2 YSLEER. With 0 bases removed from V and 10 bases from J, the gap between germline ends came to 19 bases. The chain's CDR3 is CASSQENRAAEWSPLHF. Here the CDR3 DNA reads TGCGCCAGCAGCCAAGAGAACAGGGCGGCGGAATGGTCACCCCTCCACTTT.

The chain couples TRBV2 to TRBJ2-7; 9 positions agree with TRBD2. This CDR3 is 16 amino acids long. The ends lost 7 bases at V and 3 bases at J; junction bases unmatched: 13. CDR1 and CDR2 from the germline V gene are SNHLY and FYNNEI. CDR3 sequence reads: CASMMGLAGGDYEQYF. CDR3 in DNA: TGTGCCAGCATGATGGGATTGGCGGGGGGGGACTACGAGCAGTACTTC.

The rearrangement links TRBV7-9 to TRBJ1-1, with a weak D call TRBD1 (6 bases). Germline CDR1 SEHNR, CDR2 FQNEAQ (reference sequence). Trimming took off 5 bases at V and 5 bases at J, with 12 bases between the two ends. The CDR3 has 13 residues. CDR3 nucleotide sequence: TGTGCCAGCAGCGCCGGGGGGCGGACTGAAGCTTTCTTT. It yields the protein CASSAGGRTEAFF.

The table lists this clonotype with a few counts. The chain links TRBV6-1 to TRBJ1-2, with TRBD1 identical over 9 bases. There are 13 residues in the CDR3. The V and J ends lost 6 bases and 6 bases, in that order; junction bases with no gene match: 5. Germline CDR1 reads MNHNS; CDR2 reads SASEGT. DNA for the CDR3: TGTGCCAGCAGCGGACAGGGGAAGAATGGCTACACCTTC. Amino acid sequence: CASSGQGKNGYTF.

The chain has TRBV7-2 and TRBJ1-1; tentative D call: TRBD1 (5 bases). CDR3 length equals 16 residues. V gave up 4 bases and J gave up 0 bases, with 15 bases separating them. Germline-derived CDR1 and CDR2 are SGHTA and FQGNSA. CDR3: CASSYLGWGLNTEAFF. The CDR3 DNA reads TGTGCCAGCAGCTACCTTGGTTGGGGGTTGAACACTGAAGCTTTCTTT.

In this sample, this clonotype turned up a few times. This chain links TRBV6-1 with TRBJ1-5; 10 nucleotides align to TRBD1. V shed 6 bases and J 6 bases; nucleotides not matched to a gene: 5. CDR1 MNHNS and CDR2 SASEGT come from the germline V gene. The CDR3 loop spans 14 amino acids. The CDR3 DNA is TGTGCCAGCAGCACCGGGACAGGGGTTCAGCCCCAGCATTTT. As protein: CASSTGTGVQPQHF.